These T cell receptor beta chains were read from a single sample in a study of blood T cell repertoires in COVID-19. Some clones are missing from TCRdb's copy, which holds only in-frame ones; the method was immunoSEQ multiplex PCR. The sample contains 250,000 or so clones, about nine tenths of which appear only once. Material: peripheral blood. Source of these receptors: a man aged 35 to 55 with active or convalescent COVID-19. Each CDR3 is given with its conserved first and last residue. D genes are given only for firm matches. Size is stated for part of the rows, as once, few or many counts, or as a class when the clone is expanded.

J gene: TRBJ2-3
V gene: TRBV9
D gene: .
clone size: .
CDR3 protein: CASSVNRLESADTQYF
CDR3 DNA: TGTGCCAGCAGCGTCAACAGGCTGGAGTCCGCCGATACGCAGTATTTT

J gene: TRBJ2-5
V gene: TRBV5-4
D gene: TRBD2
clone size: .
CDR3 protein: CASSPSGQETQYF
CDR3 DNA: TGTGCCAGCAGCCCTAGCGGGCAAGAGACCCAGTACTTC

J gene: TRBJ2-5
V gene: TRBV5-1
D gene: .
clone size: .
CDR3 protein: CASSNPVLGRGTQYF
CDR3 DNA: TGCGCCAGCTCGAACCCGGTCCTGGGAAGGGGGACCCAGTACTTC

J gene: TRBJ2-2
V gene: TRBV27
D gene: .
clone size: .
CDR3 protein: CASSFGQGITGELFF
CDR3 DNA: TGTGCCAGCAGTTTTGGGCAGGGTATCACCGGGGAGCTGTTTTTT

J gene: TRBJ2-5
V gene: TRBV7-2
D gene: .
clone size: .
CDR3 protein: CASSLAGSATETQYF
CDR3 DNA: TGTGCCAGCAGCTTAGCCGGGTCTGCCACAGAGACCCAGTACTTC

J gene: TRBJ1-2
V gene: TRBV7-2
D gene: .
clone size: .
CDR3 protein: CASSPGHDYGYTF
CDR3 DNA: TGTGCCAGCAGCCCGGGACACGACTATGGCTACACCTTC

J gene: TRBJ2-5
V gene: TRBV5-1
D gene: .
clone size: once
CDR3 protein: CASSLVTLRETQYF
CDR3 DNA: TGCGCCAGCAGCTTGGTTACTCTTCGGGAGACCCAGTACTTC

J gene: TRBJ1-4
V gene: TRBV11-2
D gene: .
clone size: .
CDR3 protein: CASSLGPSGTNEKLFF
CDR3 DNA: TGTGCCAGCAGCTTAGGGCCCTCGGGGACTAATGAAAAACTGTTTTTT

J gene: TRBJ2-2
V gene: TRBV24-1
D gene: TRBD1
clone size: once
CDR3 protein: CATSDLQGTGPRTGELFF
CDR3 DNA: TGTGCCACCAGTGATTTGCAAGGGACAGGGCCCCGCACCGGGGAGCTGTTTTTT

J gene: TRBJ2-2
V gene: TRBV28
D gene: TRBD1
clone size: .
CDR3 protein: CASRAGGSNTGELFF
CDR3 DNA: TGTGCCAGCAGAGCAGGGGGCTCGAACACCGGGGAGCTGTTTTTT

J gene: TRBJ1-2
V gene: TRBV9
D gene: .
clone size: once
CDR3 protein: CASSATGSGYTF
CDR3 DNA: TGTGCCAGCAGCGCCACGGGATCTGGCTACACCTTC

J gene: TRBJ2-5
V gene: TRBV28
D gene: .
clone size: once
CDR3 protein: CASMAELYRGETQYF
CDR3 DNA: TGTGCCAGCATGGCAGAGCTCTACCGGGGAGAGACCCAGTACTTC

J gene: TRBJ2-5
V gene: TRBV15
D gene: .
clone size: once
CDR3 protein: CATSLASKETQYF
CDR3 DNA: TGTGCCACCAGCTTAGCCAGCAAAGAGACCCAGTACTTC

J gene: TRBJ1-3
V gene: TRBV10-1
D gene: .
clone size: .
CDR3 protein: CASMEDFPGNTIYF
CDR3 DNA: TGCGCCAGCATGGAGGATTTTCCAGGAAACACCATATATTTT

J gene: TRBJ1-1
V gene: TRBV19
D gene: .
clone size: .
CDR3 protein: CASSRGVEAFF
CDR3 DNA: TGTGCCAGTAGTCGGGGGGTTGAAGCTTTCTTT

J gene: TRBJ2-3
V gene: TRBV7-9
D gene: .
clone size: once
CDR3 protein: CASGPLVLANTQYF
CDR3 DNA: TGTGCCAGTGGACCACTAGTATTAGCCAATACGCAGTATTTT

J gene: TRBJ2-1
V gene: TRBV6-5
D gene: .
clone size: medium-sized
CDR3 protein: CASSWQGDNEQFF
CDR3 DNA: TGTGCCAGCAGTTGGCAAGGGGACAATGAGCAGTTCTTC

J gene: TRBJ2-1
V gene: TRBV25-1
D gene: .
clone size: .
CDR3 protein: CASSGGLSYNEQFF
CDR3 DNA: TGTGCCAGCAGTGGAGGTCTCTCCTACAATGAGCAGTTCTTC

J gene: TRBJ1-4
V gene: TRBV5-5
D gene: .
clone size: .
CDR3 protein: CASSYGATNEKLFF
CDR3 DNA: TGTGCCAGCAGCTACGGTGCGACAAATGAAAAACTGTTTTTT

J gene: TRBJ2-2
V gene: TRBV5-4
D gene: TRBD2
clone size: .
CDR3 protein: CASSPGLAGNTGELFF
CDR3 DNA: TGTGCCAGCAGCCCGGGACTAGCGGGGAACACCGGGGAGCTGTTTTTT

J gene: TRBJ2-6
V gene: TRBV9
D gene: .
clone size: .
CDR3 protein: CASSTSPTGRVSGANVLTF
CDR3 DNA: TGTGCCAGCAGCACATCCCCTACAGGGAGGGTCTCTGGGGCCAACGTCCTGACTTTC

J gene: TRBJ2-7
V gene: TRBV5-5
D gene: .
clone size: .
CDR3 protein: CASSWSGEEQYF
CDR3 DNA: TGTGCCAGCAGCTGGTCGGGGGAGGAGCAGTACTTC

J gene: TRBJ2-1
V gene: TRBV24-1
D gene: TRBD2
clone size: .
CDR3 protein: CATSDFRTSNEQFF
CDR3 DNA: TGTGCCACCAGTGATTTCAGGACTAGTAATGAGCAGTTCTTC

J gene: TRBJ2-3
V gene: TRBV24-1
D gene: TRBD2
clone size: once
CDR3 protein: CATSDVRRGSTDTQYF
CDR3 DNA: TGTGCCACCAGTGATGTTAGGCGGGGGAGCACAGATACGCAGTATTTT

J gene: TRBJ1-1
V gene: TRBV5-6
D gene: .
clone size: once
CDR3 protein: CASSLGWGRILNTEAFF
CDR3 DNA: TGTGCCAGCAGCTTGGGCTGGGGGCGCATATTGAACACTGAAGCTTTCTTT

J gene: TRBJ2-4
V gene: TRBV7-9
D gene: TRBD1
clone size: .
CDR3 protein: CASSLAGTGHQYF
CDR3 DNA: TGTGCCAGCAGCTTAGCAGGGACAGGGCATCAGTACTTC

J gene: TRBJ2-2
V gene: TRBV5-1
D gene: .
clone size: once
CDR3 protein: CASRPGHSNTGELFF
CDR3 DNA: TGCGCCAGCAGACCGGGACACTCGAACACCGGGGAGCTGTTTTTT